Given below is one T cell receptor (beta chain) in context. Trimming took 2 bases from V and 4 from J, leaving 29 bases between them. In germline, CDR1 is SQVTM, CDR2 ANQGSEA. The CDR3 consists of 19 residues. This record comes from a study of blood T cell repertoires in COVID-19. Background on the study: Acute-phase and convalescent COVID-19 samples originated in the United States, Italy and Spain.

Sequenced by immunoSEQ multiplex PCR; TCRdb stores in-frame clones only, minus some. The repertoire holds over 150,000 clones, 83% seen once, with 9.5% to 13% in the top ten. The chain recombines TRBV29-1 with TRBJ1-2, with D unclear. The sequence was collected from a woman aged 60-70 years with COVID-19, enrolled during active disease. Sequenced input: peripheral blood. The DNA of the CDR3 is TGCAGCGTTGAAAGAGTTAGGCCCGGTGGAACCGGGGATCTCTATGGCTACACCTTC. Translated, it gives CSVERVRPGGTGDLYGYTF.